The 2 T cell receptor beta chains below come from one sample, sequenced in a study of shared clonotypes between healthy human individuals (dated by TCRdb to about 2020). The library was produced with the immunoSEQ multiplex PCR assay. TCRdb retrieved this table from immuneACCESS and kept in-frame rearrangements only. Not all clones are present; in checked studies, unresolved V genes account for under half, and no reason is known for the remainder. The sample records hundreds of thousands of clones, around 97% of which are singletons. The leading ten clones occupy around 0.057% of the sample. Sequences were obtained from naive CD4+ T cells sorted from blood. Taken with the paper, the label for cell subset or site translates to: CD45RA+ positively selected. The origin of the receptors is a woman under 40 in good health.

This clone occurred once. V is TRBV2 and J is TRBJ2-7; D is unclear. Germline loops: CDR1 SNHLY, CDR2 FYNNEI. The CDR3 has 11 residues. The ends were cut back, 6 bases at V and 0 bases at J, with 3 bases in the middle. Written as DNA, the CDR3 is TGTGCCAGCAGGGACTCCTACGAGCAGTACTTC. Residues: CASRDSYEQYF.

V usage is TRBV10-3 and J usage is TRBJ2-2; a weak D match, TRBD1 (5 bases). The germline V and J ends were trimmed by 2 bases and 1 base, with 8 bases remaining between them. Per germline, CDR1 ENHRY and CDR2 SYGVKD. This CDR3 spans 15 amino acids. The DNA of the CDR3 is TGTGCCATCAGTGAGACAGGACAGAACACCGGGGAGCTGTTTTTT. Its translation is CAISETGQNTGELFF.